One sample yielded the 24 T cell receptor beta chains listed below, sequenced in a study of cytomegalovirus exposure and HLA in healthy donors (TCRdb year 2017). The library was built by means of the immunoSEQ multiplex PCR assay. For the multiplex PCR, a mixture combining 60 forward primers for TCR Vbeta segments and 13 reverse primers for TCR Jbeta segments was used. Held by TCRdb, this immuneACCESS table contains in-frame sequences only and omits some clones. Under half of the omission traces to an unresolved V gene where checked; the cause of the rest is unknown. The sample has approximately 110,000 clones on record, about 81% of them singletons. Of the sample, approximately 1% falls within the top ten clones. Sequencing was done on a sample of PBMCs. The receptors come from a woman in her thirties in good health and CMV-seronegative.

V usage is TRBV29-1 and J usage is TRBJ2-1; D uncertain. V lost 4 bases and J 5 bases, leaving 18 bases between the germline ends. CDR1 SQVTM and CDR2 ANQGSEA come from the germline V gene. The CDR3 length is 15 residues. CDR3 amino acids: CSVGISTLSDNEQFF. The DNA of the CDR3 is TGCAGCGTTGGCATTTCGACTCTCTCGGACAATGAGCAGTTCTTC.

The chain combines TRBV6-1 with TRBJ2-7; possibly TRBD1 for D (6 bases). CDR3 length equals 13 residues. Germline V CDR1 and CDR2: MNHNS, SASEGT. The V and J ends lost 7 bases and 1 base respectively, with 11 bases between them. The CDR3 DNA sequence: TGTGCCAGCACCGGACAGAGTTCCTACGAGCAGTACTTC. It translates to CASTGQSSYEQYF.

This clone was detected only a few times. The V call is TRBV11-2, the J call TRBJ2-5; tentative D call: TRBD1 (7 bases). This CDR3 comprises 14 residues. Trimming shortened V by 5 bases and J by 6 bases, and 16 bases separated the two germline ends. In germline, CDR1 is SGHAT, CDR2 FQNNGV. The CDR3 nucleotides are TGTGCCAGCAGCCAGGGGGGCCCGATTCAGACCCAGTACTTC. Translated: CASSQGGPIQTQYF.

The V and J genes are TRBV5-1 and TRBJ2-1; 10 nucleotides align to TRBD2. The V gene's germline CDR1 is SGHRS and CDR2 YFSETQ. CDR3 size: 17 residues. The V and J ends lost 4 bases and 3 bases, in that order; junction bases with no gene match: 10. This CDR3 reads CASSPNPPSGSYNEQFF. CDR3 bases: TGCGCCAGCAGCCCCAATCCCCCTAGCGGGAGCTACAATGAGCAGTTCTTC. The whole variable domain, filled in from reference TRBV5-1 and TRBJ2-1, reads KAGVTQTPRYLIKTRGQQVTLSCSPISGHRSVSWYQQTPGQGLQFLFEYFSETQRNKGNFPGRFSGRQFSNSRSEMNVSTLELGDSALYLCASSPNPPSGSYNEQFFGPGTRLTVL.

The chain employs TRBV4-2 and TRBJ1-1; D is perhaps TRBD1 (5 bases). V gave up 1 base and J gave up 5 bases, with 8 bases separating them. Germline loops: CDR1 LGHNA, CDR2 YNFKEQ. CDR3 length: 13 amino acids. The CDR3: CASSQGEGTEAFF. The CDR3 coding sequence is TGTGCCAGCAGCCAAGGGGAGGGGACTGAAGCTTTCTTT.

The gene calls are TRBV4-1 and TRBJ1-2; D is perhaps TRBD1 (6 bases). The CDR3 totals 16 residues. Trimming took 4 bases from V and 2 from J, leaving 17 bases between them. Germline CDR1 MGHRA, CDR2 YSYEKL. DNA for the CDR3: TGCGCCAGCAGCCTCATCGTCGGGGGGCTAAACTATGGCTACACCTTC. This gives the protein CASSLIVGGLNYGYTF.

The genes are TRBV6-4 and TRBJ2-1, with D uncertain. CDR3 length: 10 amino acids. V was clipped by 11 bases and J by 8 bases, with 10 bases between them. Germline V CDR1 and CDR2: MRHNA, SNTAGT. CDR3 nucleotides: TGTGCCCCGTCCCGTGATGAGCAGTTCTTC. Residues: CAPSRDEQFF.

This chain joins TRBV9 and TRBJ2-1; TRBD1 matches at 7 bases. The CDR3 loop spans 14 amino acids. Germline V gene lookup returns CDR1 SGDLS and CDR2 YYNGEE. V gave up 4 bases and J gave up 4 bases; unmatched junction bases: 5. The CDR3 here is CASSLRDRYNEQFF. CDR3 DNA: TGTGCCAGCAGCCTACGGGACAGATACAATGAGCAGTTCTTC. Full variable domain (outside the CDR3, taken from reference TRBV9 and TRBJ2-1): DSGVTQTPKHLITATGQRVTLRCSPRSGDLSVYWYQQSLDQGLQFLIQYYNGEERAKGNILERFSAQQFPDLHSELNLSSLELGDSALYFCASSLRDRYNEQFFGPGTRLTVL.

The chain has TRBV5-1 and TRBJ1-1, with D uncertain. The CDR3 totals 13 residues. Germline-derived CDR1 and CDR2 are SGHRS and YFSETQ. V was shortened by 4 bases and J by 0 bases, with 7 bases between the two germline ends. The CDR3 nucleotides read TGCGCCAGCAGCCTACGAATGAACACTGAAGCTTTCTTT. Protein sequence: CASSLRMNTEAFF.

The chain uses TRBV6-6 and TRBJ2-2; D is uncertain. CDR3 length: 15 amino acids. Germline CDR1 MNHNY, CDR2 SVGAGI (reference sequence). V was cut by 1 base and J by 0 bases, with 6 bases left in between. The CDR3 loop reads CASSYWQTNTGELFF. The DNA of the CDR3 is TGTGCCAGCAGTTACTGGCAGACGAACACCGGGGAGCTGTTTTTT.

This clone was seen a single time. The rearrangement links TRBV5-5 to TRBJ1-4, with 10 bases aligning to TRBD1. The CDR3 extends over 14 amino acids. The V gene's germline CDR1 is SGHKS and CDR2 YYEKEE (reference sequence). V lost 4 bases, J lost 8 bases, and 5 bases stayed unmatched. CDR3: CASSGVDRGEKLFF. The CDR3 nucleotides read TGTGCCAGCAGCGGGGTGGACAGGGGGGAAAAACTGTTTTTT.

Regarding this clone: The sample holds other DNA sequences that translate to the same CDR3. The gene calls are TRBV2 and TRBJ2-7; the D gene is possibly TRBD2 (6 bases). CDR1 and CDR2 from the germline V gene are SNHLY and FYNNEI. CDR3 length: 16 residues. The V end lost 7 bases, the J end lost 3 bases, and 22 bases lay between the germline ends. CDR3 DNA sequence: TGTGCCAGCACCCAAGCAGGGACCAGCGGGCGCTACGAGCAGTACTTC. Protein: CASTQAGTSGRYEQYF.

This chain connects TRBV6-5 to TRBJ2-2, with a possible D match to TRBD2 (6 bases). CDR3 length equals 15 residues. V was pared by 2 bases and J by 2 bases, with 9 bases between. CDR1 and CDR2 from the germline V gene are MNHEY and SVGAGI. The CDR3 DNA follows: TGTGCCAGCAGTTACGCACTAGCAAACACCGGGGAGCTGTTTTTT. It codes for CASSYALANTGELFF.

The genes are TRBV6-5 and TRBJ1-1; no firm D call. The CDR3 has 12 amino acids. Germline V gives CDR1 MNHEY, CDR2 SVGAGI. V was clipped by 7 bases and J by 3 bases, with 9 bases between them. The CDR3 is CASKEGYTEAFF. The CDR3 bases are TGTGCCAGCAAGGAGGGATACACTGAAGCTTTCTTT.

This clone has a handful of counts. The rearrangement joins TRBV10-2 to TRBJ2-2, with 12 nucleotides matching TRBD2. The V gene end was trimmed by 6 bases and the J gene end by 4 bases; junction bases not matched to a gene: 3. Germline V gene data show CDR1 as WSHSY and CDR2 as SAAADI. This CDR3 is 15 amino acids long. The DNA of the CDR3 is TGCGCCAGCAGGACTAGCGGGGGCGGCACCGGGGAGCTGTTTTTT. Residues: CASRTSGGGTGELFF.

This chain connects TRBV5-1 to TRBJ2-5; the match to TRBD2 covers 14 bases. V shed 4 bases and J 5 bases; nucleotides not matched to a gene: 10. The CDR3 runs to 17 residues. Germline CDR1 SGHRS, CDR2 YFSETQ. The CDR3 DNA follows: TGCGCCAGCAGCCGTGGACTAGCGGGGGGAGGTAGGGAGACCCAGTACTTC. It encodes CASSRGLAGGGRETQYF.

The CDR3 DNA is TGTGCCAGCAGCTCCAGGAGGGACTCTGGAAACACCATATATTTT. Its translation is CASSSRRDSGNTIYF. V usage is TRBV7-9 and J usage is TRBJ1-3, with D hard to call. The CDR3 runs to 15 residues. CDR1 is SEHNR, CDR2 FQNEAQ, per germline (reference sequence). Trimming left V 4 bases short and J 0 bases short, with 10 bases between. Full variable domain (rest looked up from reference TRBV7-9 and TRBJ1-3): DTGVSQNPRHKITKRGQNVTFRCDPISEHNRLYWYRQTLGQGPEFLTYFQNEAQLEKSRLLSDRFSAERPKGSFSTLEIQRTEQGDSAMYLCASSSRRDSGNTIYFGEGSWLTVV.

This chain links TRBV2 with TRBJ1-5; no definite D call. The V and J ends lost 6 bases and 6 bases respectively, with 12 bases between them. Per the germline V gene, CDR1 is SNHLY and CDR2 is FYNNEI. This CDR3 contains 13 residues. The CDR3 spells CASRREATQPQHF. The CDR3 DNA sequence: TGTGCCAGCAGGAGGGAGGCCACTCAGCCCCAGCATTTT.

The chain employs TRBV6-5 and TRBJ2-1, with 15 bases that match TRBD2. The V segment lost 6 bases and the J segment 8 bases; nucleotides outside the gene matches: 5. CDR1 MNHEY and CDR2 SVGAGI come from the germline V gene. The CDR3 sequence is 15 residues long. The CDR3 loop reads CASRWTSGGADEQFF. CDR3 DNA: TGTGCCAGCAGGTGGACTAGCGGGGGGGCGGATGAGCAGTTCTTC.

The CDR3 loop reads CAWKESGSSYNSPLHF. In DNA, the CDR3 is TGTGCCTGGAAAGAGAGTGGGAGCTCCTATAATTCACCCCTCCACTTT. The chain combines TRBV30 with TRBJ1-6; no reliable D call. CDR3 size: 16 residues. V gave up 4 bases and J gave up 0 bases, with 13 bases separating them. The V gene's germline CDR1 is GTSNPN and CDR2 SVGIG (reference sequence).

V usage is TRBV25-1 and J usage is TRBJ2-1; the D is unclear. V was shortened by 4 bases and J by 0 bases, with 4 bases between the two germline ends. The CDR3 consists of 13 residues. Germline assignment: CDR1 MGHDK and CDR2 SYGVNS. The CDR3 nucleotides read TGTGCCAGCAGTGGCAGCTCCTACAATGAGCAGTTCTTC. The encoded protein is CASSGSSYNEQFF.

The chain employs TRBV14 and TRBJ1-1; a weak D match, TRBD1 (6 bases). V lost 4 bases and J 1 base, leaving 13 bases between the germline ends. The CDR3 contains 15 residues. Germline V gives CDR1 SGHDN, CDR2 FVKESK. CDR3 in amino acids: CASSRRQVRNTEAFF. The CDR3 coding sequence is TGTGCCAGCAGCCGACGACAGGTGAGGAACACTGAAGCTTTCTTT.

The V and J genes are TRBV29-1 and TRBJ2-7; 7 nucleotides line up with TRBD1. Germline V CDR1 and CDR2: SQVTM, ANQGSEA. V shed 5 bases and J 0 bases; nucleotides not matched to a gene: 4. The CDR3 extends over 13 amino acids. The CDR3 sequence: CSVKGQFSYEQYF. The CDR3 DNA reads TGCAGCGTTAAGGGACAGTTCTCCTACGAGCAGTACTTC.

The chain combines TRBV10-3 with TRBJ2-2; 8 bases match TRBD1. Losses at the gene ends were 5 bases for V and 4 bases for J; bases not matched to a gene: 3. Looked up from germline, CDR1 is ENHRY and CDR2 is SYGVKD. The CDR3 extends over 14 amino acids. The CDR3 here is CAISTGGGTGELFF. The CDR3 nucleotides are TGTGCCATCAGTACAGGGGGTGGCACCGGGGAGCTGTTTTTT.